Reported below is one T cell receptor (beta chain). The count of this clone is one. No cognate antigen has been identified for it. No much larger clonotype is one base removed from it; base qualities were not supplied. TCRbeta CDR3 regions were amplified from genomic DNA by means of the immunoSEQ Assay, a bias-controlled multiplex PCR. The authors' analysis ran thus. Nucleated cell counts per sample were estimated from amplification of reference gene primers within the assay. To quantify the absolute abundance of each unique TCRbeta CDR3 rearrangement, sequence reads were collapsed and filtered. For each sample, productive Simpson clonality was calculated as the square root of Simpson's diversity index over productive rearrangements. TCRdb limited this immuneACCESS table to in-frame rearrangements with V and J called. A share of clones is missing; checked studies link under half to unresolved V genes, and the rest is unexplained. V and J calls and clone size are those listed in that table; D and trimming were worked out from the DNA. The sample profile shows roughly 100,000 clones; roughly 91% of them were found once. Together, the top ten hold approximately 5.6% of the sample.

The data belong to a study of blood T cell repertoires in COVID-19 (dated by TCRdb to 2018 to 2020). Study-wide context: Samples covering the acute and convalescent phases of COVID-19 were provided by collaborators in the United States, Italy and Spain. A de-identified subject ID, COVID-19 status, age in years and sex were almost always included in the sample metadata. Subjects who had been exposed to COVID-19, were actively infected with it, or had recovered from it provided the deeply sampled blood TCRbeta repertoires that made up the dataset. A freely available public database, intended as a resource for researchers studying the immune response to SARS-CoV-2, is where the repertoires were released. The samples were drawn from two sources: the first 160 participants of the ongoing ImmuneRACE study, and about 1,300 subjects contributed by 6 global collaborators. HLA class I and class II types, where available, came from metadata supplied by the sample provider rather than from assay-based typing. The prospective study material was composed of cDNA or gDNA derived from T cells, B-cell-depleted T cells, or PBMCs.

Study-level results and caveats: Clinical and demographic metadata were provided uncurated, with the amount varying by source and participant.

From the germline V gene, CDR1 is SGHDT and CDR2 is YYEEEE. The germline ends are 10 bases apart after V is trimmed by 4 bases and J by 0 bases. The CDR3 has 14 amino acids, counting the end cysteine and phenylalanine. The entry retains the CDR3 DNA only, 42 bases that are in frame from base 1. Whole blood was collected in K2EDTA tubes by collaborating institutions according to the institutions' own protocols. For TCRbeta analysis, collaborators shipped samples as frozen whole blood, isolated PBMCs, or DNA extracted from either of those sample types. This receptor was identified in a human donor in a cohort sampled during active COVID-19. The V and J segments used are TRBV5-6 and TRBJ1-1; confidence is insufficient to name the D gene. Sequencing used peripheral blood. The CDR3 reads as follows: CASSVITVNTEAFF. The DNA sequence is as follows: TGTGCCAGCAGCGTAATCACGGTGAACACTGAAGCTTTCTTT. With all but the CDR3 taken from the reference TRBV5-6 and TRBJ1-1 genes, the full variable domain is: DAGVTQSPTHLIKTRGQQVTLRCSPKSGHDTVSWYQQALGQGPQFIFQYYEEEERQRGNFPDRFSGHQFPNYSSELNVNALLLGDSALYLCASSVITVNTEAFFGQGTRLTVV.